This T cell receptor beta chain emerged from a study of blood T cells in healthy people across ages. Study-wide points: Measured against age, TCR beta diversity per million T cells decreased in a roughly linear manner.

A second PCR, run for about 7 to 11 cycles, used a sample-barcoded 5' primer plus a J-beta primer mix. MiXCR, run by TCRdb on the 5' RACE reads, gives a single entry per CDR3 protein. The profile shows hundreds of thousands of distinct CDR3 sequences, 25% to 30% of them singletons. As concerns this clonotype: The antigen remains undetermined.

This CDR3 comprises 16 residues. Losses at the gene ends were 4 bases for V and 1 base for J; bases not matched to a gene: 5. Germline V gene data show CDR1 as MNHEY and CDR2 as SMNVEV (reference sequence). V usage is TRBV27 and J usage is TRBJ2-2; 8 nucleotides line up with TRBD1. This receptor was taken from a woman aged 80 or older in good health. Sample: blood. The CDR3 protein is CASSSTGQVNTGELFF. In DNA, the CDR3 is TGTGCCAGCAGTTCGACGGGACAGGTGAACACCGGGGAGCTGTTTTTT.